These 7 T cell receptor beta chains share one sample of origin, sequenced in a study of T cells after posttransplantation cyclophosphamide. Data came from immunoSEQ multiplex PCR; TCRdb stores just in-frame clones and leaves some out. The sample has about 21,000 clones, about 98% seen once. Sequenced material: naive CD8+ T cells sorted from PBMCs. These TCRs come from a man aged 40-55 years in good health, CMV-negative, and a related stem cell transplant donor.

The chain is built from TRBV21-1 and TRBJ2-2; whether TRBD2, the table's D call, matches the DNA was not checked. TRBV21-1 is designated a pseudogene. The CDR3 covers 20 residues. CDR3 in DNA: TGTGCCAGCAGCAAAGATCACTCCTGTCGTTCCCCACCGAACACCGGGGAGCTGTTTTTT. Protein product: CASSKDHSCRSPPNTGELFF.

This clone was observed a single time. The chain uses TRBV28 and TRBJ2-5; weak D call: TRBD1 (6 bases). Germline V gene data show CDR1 as MDHEN and CDR2 as SYDVKM. The CDR3 covers 18 residues. Deletions cut 6 bases from V and 0 bases from J, with 23 bases between. This chain's CDR3 is CASSYKPGDLGYQETQYF. The CDR3 DNA reads as TGTGCCAGCAGCTATAAACCAGGGGACCTAGGGTACCAAGAGACCCAGTACTTC.

Details on this clone: The same CDR3 is also encoded by other DNA sequences in this sample. The chain has TRBV27 and TRBJ2-1; weak D call: TRBD2 (6 bases). V was pared by 5 bases and J by 6 bases, with 11 bases between. The CDR3 spans 13 residues. The germline V gene has CDR1 MNHEY and CDR2 SMNVEV (reference sequence). This CDR3 reads CASSLGGGNEQFF. The CDR3 DNA is TGTGCCAGCAGTCTGGGGGGTGGCAATGAGCAGTTCTTC.

A single count supports this clone. The CDR3 nucleotides read TGTGCCTGGAGTAGAGGAGCACAGGGGGCCCTCCTTAATCAGCCCCAGCATTTT. Its translation is CAWSRGAQGALLNQPQHF. The chain uses TRBV30 and TRBJ1-5, with 9 bases identical to TRBD1. Germline assignment: CDR1 GTSNPN and CDR2 SVGIG (reference sequence). The length of the CDR3 is 18 residues. V shed 2 bases, J shed 4 bases, and the junction held 15 bases outside the gene matches.

This chain uses TRBV7-3 with TRBJ2-2, with 7 bases matching TRBD2. The CDR3 contains 18 residues. The V and J ends lost 3 bases and 3 bases, in that order; junction bases with no gene match: 13. Germline loops: CDR1 SGHTA, CDR2 FQGTGA. CDR3 loop: CASSLRGPREGDTGELFF. The DNA of the CDR3 is TGTGCCAGCAGCTTGAGGGGTCCGAGGGAGGGCGACACCGGGGAGCTGTTTTTT.

The chain carries TRBV6-6 and TRBJ2-1; tentatively, D is TRBD2 (6 bases). V was shortened by 7 bases and J by 10 bases, with 11 bases between the two germline ends. Germline lookup yields CDR1 MNHNY and CDR2 SVGAGI (reference sequence). The CDR3 totals 11 residues. CDR3 residues: CASTGSREQFF. In DNA form, the CDR3 reads TGTGCCAGCACCGGGAGTAGGGAGCAGTTCTTC.

This clone occurred once. The gene calls are TRBV5-6 and TRBJ2-1; the D gene is possibly TRBD2 (6 bases). V was clipped by 6 bases and J by 2 bases, with 15 bases between them. The CDR3 loop spans 15 amino acids. Germline lookup yields CDR1 SGHDT and CDR2 YYEEEE. This CDR3 is CASTGLPDAYNEQFF. In nucleotides, the CDR3 is TGTGCCAGCACCGGACTACCCGACGCCTACAATGAGCAGTTCTTC.